The 30 T cell receptor beta chains below were found in one sample sequenced in a study of blood T cell repertoires in COVID-19. Using immunoSEQ multiplex PCR, the repertoire was profiled, and TCRdb retains in-frame clones only, with some absent. This sample has about 94,000 clones, with 80% found just once. The sample comprised peripheral blood. The receptors originated from a human donor in a cohort sampled during active COVID-19.

The V call is TRBV5-1, the J call TRBJ2-7; a possible D gene is TRBD1 (7 bases). CDR3 length: 12 amino acids. Between the trimmed V and J ends, which lost 2 bases and 6 bases, there was a span of 9 bases. Per the germline V gene, CDR1 is SGHRS and CDR2 is YFSETQ. The chain's CDR3 is CASSFQGGEQYF. CDR3 DNA sequence: TGCGCCAGCAGCTTCCAGGGGGGCGAGCAGTACTTC. Looking up the rest from reference TRBV5-1 and TRBJ2-7 gives the full variable domain: KAGVTQTPRYLIKTRGQQVTLSCSPISGHRSVSWYQQTPGQGLQFLFEYFSETQRNKGNFPGRFSGRQFSNSRSEMNVSTLELGDSALYLCASSFQGGEQYFGPGTRLTVT.

V and J are TRBV6-5 and TRBJ2-7; TRBD1 matches at 8 bases. J gave up 5 bases and V 7 bases, and 13 bases lay outside the gene matches. Germline CDR1 reads MNHEY; CDR2 reads SVGAGI. This CDR3 region has 15 residues. The CDR3 loop is CASNPGTAGGHEQYF. In DNA form, the CDR3 reads TGTGCCAGCAACCCAGGAACGGCAGGGGGCCACGAGCAGTACTTC.

The V and J genes are TRBV28 and TRBJ2-1; possible D gene TRBD2, 6 bases. Germline V gene data show CDR1 as MDHEN and CDR2 as SYDVKM. Trimming removed 3 bases at V and 6 bases at J, with 15 bases between. CDR3 size: 15 residues. In nucleotides, the CDR3 is TGTGCCAGCAGTTTTGGAGGGAGGCCACCCAATGAGCAGTTCTTC. This translates into CASSFGGRPPNEQFF.

The chain couples TRBV7-6 to TRBJ2-2, with 11 positions matching TRBD1. The J segment lost 7 bases and the V segment lost 2 bases, leaving 9 bases of the junction unmatched. This CDR3 comprises 17 residues. Germline assignment: CDR1 SGHVS and CDR2 FNYEAQ. CDR3: CASSLRTGGNSGGELFF. The CDR3 DNA is TGTGCCAGCAGCTTACGGACAGGGGGCAATTCGGGCGGGGAGCTGTTTTTT.

V and J are TRBV29-1 and TRBJ1-1; TRBD1 might be the D (5 bases). Germline CDR1 and CDR2: SQVTM and ANQGSEA. The CDR3 runs to 15 residues. Trimming left V 1 base short and J 4 bases short, with 16 bases between. The CDR3 region has the DNA TGCAGCGTTGAAGGGGTAGGGGCAGTGGGCACTGAAGCTTTCTTT. Translating it yields CSVEGVGAVGTEAFF.

This clone has just a few counts. This rearrangement joins TRBV12-3 or TRBV12-4 to TRBJ1-5; no definite D call. The germline V and J ends were trimmed by 2 bases and 6 bases, with 8 bases remaining between them. This CDR3 is built from 13 residues. Here the CDR3 reads CASSLLLSQPQHF. Written as DNA, the CDR3 is TGTGCCAGCAGTTTACTACTGAGTCAGCCCCAGCATTTT.

The chain is built from TRBV5-6 and TRBJ1-1; D is uncertain. Germline assignment: CDR1 SGHDT and CDR2 YYEEEE. V was shortened by 1 base and J by 4 bases, with 23 bases between the two germline ends. The CDR3 extends over 18 amino acids. The chain's CDR3 is CASSLSIFLATTITEAFF. The CDR3 coding sequence is TGTGCCAGCAGCTTGAGTATTTTCTTAGCTACCACAATCACTGAAGCTTTCTTT.

The J gene is TRBJ1-1, the V gene TRBV7-3; the D is unclear. V was clipped by 0 bases and J by 11 bases, with 13 bases between them. In germline, CDR1 is SGHTA, CDR2 FQGTGA. CDR3 length: 13 amino acids. DNA of the CDR3: TGTGCCAGCAGCTTAACGCAAGGTCAGGTGGCTTTCTTT. Amino acid sequence: CASSLTQGQVAFF.

V gene TRBV30 combines with J gene TRBJ1-4; D might be TRBD1 (5 bases). V was pared by 2 bases and J by 10 bases, with 20 bases between. CDR1 GTSNPN and CDR2 SVGIG come from the germline V gene (reference sequence). The CDR3 is 15 residues long. CDR3 in DNA: TGTGCCTGGAGTACGACGGACACTCGTCTTGGAAAACTGTTTTTT. The encoded protein is CAWSTTDTRLGKLFF.

In this sample, this clone turned up once. This chain connects TRBV28 to TRBJ2-7, with a tentative D call TRBD1 (5 bases). From germline, CDR1 is MDHEN and CDR2 SYDVKM. Trimming removed 5 bases from V and 4 bases from J, with 12 bases in between. The CDR3 has 13 amino acids. CDR3 sequence reads: CASSPRQPYEQYF. In DNA, the CDR3 is TGTGCCAGCAGTCCGAGACAGCCGTACGAGCAGTACTTC. The complete variable domain, with remaining parts taken from reference TRBV28 and TRBJ2-7, reads DVKVTQSSRYLVKRTGEKVFLECVQDMDHENMFWYRQDPGLGLRLIYFSYDVKMKEKGDIPEGYSVSREKKERFSLILESASTNQTSMYLCASSPRQPYEQYFGPGTRLTVT.

This clone was observed a single time. V usage is TRBV4-1 and J usage is TRBJ1-6; D gene ambiguous. The CDR3 consists of 15 residues. Germline values: CDR1 MGHRA, CDR2 YSYEKL. Trimming stripped 4 bases from V and 6 bases from J, with 13 bases between. The CDR3 bases are TGCGCCAGCAGCCCCGGAGTGTCACGTAATTCACCCCTCCACTTT. Residues: CASSPGVSRNSPLHF.

The DNA for the CDR3 is TGTGCCATCACCCCCCGGATAGCGGGAGCCGGGGAGCTGTTTTTT. It codes for CAITPRIAGAGELFF. The chain employs TRBV10-3 and TRBJ2-2; 9 bases are a match to TRBD2. CDR3 size: 15 residues. J gave up 6 bases and V 7 bases, and 9 bases lay outside the gene matches. Germline CDR1 ENHRY, CDR2 SYGVKD.

V is TRBV5-1 and J is TRBJ2-7, with D hard to call. V dropped 0 bases and J dropped 3 bases, with 4 bases sitting between them. The CDR3 has 12 amino acids. Germline V gene lookup returns CDR1 SGHRS and CDR2 YFSETQ. DNA for the CDR3: TGCGCCAGCAGCTTGGACAACTACGAGCAGTACTTC. It is translated as CASSLDNYEQYF.

This chain links TRBV6-5 with TRBJ2-2, with 8 positions matching TRBD1. Germline loops: CDR1 MNHEY, CDR2 SVGAGI. This CDR3 comprises 15 residues. With V trimmed by 6 bases and J by 4 bases, 7 bases remained unmatched. Here the CDR3 reads CASSLSDRVTGELFF. The CDR3 region has the DNA TGTGCCAGCAGCCTCTCGGACAGGGTCACCGGGGAGCTGTTTTTT.

The chain uses TRBV4-1 and TRBJ2-1; maybe TRBD2 (6 bases). Germline values: CDR1 MGHRA, CDR2 YSYEKL. V was pared by 5 bases and J by 0 bases, with 14 bases between. The CDR3 is 16 amino acids. This chain's CDR3 is CASSNPGLGSYNEQFF. CDR3 nucleotide sequence: TGCGCCAGCAGCAATCCGGGACTGGGCTCCTACAATGAGCAGTTCTTC.

The rearrangement uses TRBV2 and TRBJ1-5; TRBD1 is a possible D gene (6 bases). Germline loops: CDR1 SNHLY, CDR2 FYNNEI. The V and J ends lost 1 base and 5 bases respectively, with 12 bases between them. This CDR3 is built from 15 residues. The CDR3 region is CASSEEAGVHQPQHF. DNA for the CDR3: TGTGCCAGCAGTGAAGAGGCAGGGGTCCATCAGCCCCAGCATTTT.

Details on this clone: Other DNA sequences in the same sample also yield this CDR3. The rearrangement joins TRBV3-1 (or the pseudogene TRBV3-2) to TRBJ1-5; possibly TRBD1 for D (6 bases). The CDR3 length is 14 residues. Germline CDR1 is LGHDT and CDR2 is YNNKEL (reference sequence). V was cut by 4 bases and J by 9 bases, with 16 bases left in between. The CDR3 protein is CASSLGGPAGPQHF. CDR3 sequence (DNA): TGTGCCAGCAGCCTCGGGGGGCCGGCAGGGCCCCAGCATTTT.

The V gene is TRBV18, the J gene TRBJ2-7, with 9 bases matching TRBD2. Germline CDR1 and CDR2: KGHSH and LQKENI. The CDR3 spans 13 residues. V trimming: 6 bases; J trimming: 6 bases; junction bases outside the gene matches: 6. In DNA, the CDR3 is TGTGCCAGCTCTAGCGGGAGCGGGGGCGAGCAGTACTTC. This sequence encodes CASSSGSGGEQYF.

J is TRBJ2-7 and V is TRBV27; 16 bases agree with TRBD2. CDR1 is MNHEY and CDR2 is SMNVEV in the germline V gene (reference sequence). This CDR3 region has 19 residues. J gave up 4 bases and V 2 bases, and 11 bases lay outside the gene matches. As DNA, the CDR3 is TGTGCCAGCAGTTTAGCGTCGGGACTAGCGGGAGGGCCTTTTTACGAGCAGTACTTC. The encoded protein is CASSLASGLAGGPFYEQYF.

The rearrangement links TRBV5-1 to TRBJ2-7; no clear D gene. Trimming pared 1 base from V and 2 bases from J, leaving 4 bases between. Per the germline V gene, CDR1 is SGHRS and CDR2 is YFSETQ. The length of the CDR3 is 12 residues. CDR3 sequence: CASSLPTYEQYF. CDR3 in DNA: TGCGCCAGCAGCTTGCCTACCTACGAGCAGTACTTC.

This sequence joins TRBV28 and TRBJ1-1; TRBD1 matches 11 bases. The CDR3 has 15 residues. Germline V gene data show CDR1 as MDHEN and CDR2 as SYDVKM. V lost 3 bases, J lost 6 bases, and 6 bases stayed unmatched. CDR3 bases: TGTGCCAGCAGTTTTTTGGGACAGGGGGTTTCTGAAGCTTTCTTT. It translates to CASSFLGQGVSEAFF.

The DNA of the CDR3 is TGTGCCACCAGCAGAGATCGCTCAGGGGGCAGTGGCTACACCTTC. Translating gives CATSRDRSGGSGYTF. This chain uses TRBV15 with TRBJ1-2; TRBD1 matches at 8 bases. The germline gives CDR1 LNHNV, CDR2 YYDKDF (reference sequence). J lost 7 bases, V lost 0 bases, and 7 bases had no gene match. This CDR3 is 15 amino acids long.

The genes are TRBV4-1 and TRBJ1-6; D is unresolved. The V end was cut by 0 bases, the J end by 7 bases, with 13 bases between. Per the germline V gene, CDR1 is MGHRA and CDR2 is YSYEKL. The CDR3 contains 16 residues. CDR3 residues: CASSQDQAQRNSPLHF. The CDR3 DNA sequence: TGCGCCAGCAGCCAAGATCAGGCACAACGGAATTCACCCCTCCACTTT.

V is TRBV7-9 and J is TRBJ2-2; 9 nucleotides line up with TRBD1. This CDR3 contains 17 residues. Trimming at V came to 0 bases and at J to 1 base, leaving 3 bases not matched to a gene. Germline V gene sequence: CDR1 SEHNR, CDR2 FQNEAQ (reference sequence). The CDR3 sequence: CASSLARGQGNTGELFF. DNA for the CDR3: TGTGCCAGCAGCTTAGCGCGGGGACAGGGGAACACCGGGGAGCTGTTTTTT.

This chain connects TRBV12-3 or TRBV12-4 to TRBJ2-7, with D perhaps matching TRBD2 (7 bases). CDR3 length: 13 amino acids. Trimming removed 6 bases at V and 7 bases at J, with 16 bases between. CDR3 bases: TGTGCCAGCAGCCTTGCGGGGGCATGGGAGCAGTACTTC. Translating it yields CASSLAGAWEQYF.

The chain links TRBV9 to TRBJ2-3; TRBD2 might be the D (6 bases). This CDR3 is built from 16 residues. Germline V gene lookup returns CDR1 SGDLS and CDR2 YYNGEE. V was cut by 0 bases and J by 3 bases, with 14 bases left in between. The CDR3 nucleotides read TGTGCCAGCAGCGTAGTGCGGGATCCCCCGACAGATACGCAGTATTTT. Translating gives CASSVVRDPPTDTQYF.

The chain carries TRBV6-5 and TRBJ1-2; D remains ambiguous. Germline CDR1 and CDR2: MNHEY and SVGAGI. This CDR3 is 14 amino acids long. V lost 3 bases and J lost 2, with 10 bases in between. This chain's CDR3 is CASSYRRGNYGYTF. The CDR3 nucleotides are TGTGCCAGCAGTTATAGGCGGGGAAACTATGGCTACACCTTC.

For this clone: This sample also contains other DNA sequences that code for the same CDR3. The rearrangement uses TRBV28 and TRBJ1-2; D may be TRBD1 (6 bases). The V and J ends lost 6 bases and 2 bases respectively, with 10 bases between them. The CDR3 loop spans 13 amino acids. Per the germline V gene, CDR1 is MDHEN and CDR2 is SYDVKM. CDR3 amino acids: CASSLDRNYGYTF. In DNA form, the CDR3 reads TGTGCCAGCAGCCTGGACAGAAACTATGGCTACACCTTC.

The V call is TRBV5-1, the J call TRBJ2-1; 9 bases fit TRBD1. V shed 5 bases, J shed 1 base, and the junction held 10 bases outside the gene matches. Germline lookup yields CDR1 SGHRS and CDR2 YFSETQ. The CDR3 runs to 17 residues. This CDR3 reads CASSDTGGAYSYNEQFF. The CDR3 nucleotides read TGCGCCAGCAGTGACACAGGGGGCGCTTATTCCTACAATGAGCAGTTCTTC.

This chain uses TRBV25-1 with TRBJ1-1; no definite D call. V was trimmed by 7 bases and J by 3 bases, leaving 18 bases between them. This CDR3 comprises 15 residues. The germline gives CDR1 MGHDK, CDR2 SYGVNS. The CDR3 DNA is TGTGCCAGCATCGCAGGTCTCTCAGTGGACACTGAAGCTTTCTTT. This translates into CASIAGLSVDTEAFF.